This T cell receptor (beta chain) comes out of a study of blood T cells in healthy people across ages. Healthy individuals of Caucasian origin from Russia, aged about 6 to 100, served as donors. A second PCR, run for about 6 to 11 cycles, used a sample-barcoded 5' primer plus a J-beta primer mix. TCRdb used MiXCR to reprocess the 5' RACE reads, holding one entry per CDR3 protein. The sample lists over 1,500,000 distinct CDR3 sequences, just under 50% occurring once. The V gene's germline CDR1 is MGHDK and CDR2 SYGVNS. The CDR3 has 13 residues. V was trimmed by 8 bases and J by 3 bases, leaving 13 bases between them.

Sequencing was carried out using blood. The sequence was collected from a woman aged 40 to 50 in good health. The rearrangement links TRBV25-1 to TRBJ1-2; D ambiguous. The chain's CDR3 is CASQNPGYYGYTF. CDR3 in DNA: TGTGCCAGCCAGAATCCGGGGTACTATGGCTACACCTTC.